The 21 T cell receptor beta chains given below trace back to one sample, sequenced in a study of cytomegalovirus exposure and HLA in healthy donors. The PCR contained 60 Vbeta and 13 Jbeta primers. The table came from immunoSEQ multiplex PCR; TCRdb's copy has only in-frame clones and leaves some out. Counted here are roughly 100,000 clones, over 70% occurring once; the ten biggest clones make up roughly 9.2%. The sample consisted of PBMCs. These receptors were obtained from a woman aged 40-49 years in good health and CMV-seropositive.

V and J are TRBV27 and TRBJ2-7; 9 bases align to TRBD1. Germline V gene lookup returns CDR1 MNHEY and CDR2 SMNVEV (reference sequence). The length of the CDR3 is 16 residues. With 4 bases clipped from V and 0 bases from J, the junction kept 7 bases outside the gene matches. CDR3 in amino acids: CASSSLVGQGSYEQYF. The CDR3 DNA reads as TGTGCCAGCAGTTCGTTAGTGGGACAGGGCTCCTACGAGCAGTACTTC.

A word on this clone: At one of its ends the junction is not consistent with the germline gene, which may arise from a read error. The chain joins TRBV14 to TRBJ2-1, with 8 bases lining up with TRBD2. The germline V gene has CDR1 SGHDN and CDR2 FVKESK. The CDR3 sequence is 15 residues long. The CDR3 here is CASSQLAGSYNGQFF. The CDR3 DNA sequence: TGTGCCAGCAGCCAACTAGCGGGTTCCTACAATGGGCAGTTCTTC.

The chain uses TRBV27 and TRBJ1-5; TRBD1 is a possible D gene (5 bases). This CDR3 is built from 15 residues. Trimming stripped 0 bases from V and 5 bases from J, with 11 bases between. Germline-derived CDR1 and CDR2 are MNHEY and SMNVEV (reference sequence). This chain's CDR3 is CASSLSGTGYQPQHF. The CDR3 DNA follows: TGTGCCAGCAGTTTATCGGGAACAGGATATCAGCCCCAGCATTTT.

This chain connects TRBV4-1 to TRBJ2-1, with D unresolved. The CDR3 loop spans 14 amino acids. Germline V gives CDR1 MGHRA, CDR2 YSYEKL. Deletions cut 2 bases from V and 4 bases from J, with 9 bases between. CDR3 in amino acids: CASSQFQRYNEQFF. CDR3 in DNA: TGCGCCAGCAGCCAATTCCAACGGTACAATGAGCAGTTCTTC.

The CDR3 loop reads CASSQYRDRGQGELFF. CDR3 in DNA: TGTGCCAGCAGCCAATATCGGGACAGGGGGCAAGGGGAGCTGTTTTTT. The J gene is TRBJ2-2, the V gene TRBV4-2; 12 nucleotides match TRBD1. V shed 2 bases, J shed 8 bases, and the junction held 6 bases outside the gene matches. Germline CDR1 is LGHNA and CDR2 is YNFKEQ. This CDR3 contains 16 residues.

This rearrangement joins TRBV11-2 to TRBJ2-2, with 14 bases matching TRBD2. J gave up 6 bases and V 1 base, and 7 bases lay outside the gene matches. Germline CDR1 and CDR2: SGHAT and FQNNGV. This CDR3 is 18 amino acids long. CDR3 amino acids: CASSLGLAGGRQAGELFF. For the CDR3, the DNA is TGTGCCAGCAGCTTAGGACTAGCGGGAGGGCGCCAGGCCGGGGAGCTGTTTTTT.

Concerning this clone itself: The sample has other DNA sequences that encode this CDR3 too. The DNA for the CDR3 is TGTGCCAGCAGCCTAACGGGGGACGAGCAGTACTTC. Amino acids: CASSLTGDEQYF. The chain couples TRBV7-9 to TRBJ2-7; tentatively, D is TRBD2 (6 bases). This CDR3 is built from 12 residues. V shed 5 bases and J shed 5 bases, with 10 bases lying between them. From germline, CDR1 is SEHNR and CDR2 FQNEAQ (reference sequence).

The chain has TRBV7-9 and TRBJ2-3; no reliable D call. The ends were cut back, 3 bases at V and 6 bases at J, with 4 bases in the middle. The CDR3 runs 11 residues. The germline gives CDR1 SEHNR, CDR2 FQNEAQ (reference sequence). In DNA form, the CDR3 reads TGTGCCAGCAGCTTTAGCGATACGCAGTATTTT. As protein: CASSFSDTQYF.

This sequence joins TRBV28 and TRBJ2-7; TRBD1 aligns across 8 bases. Trimming took 4 bases from V and 2 from J; bases not matched to a gene: 1. CDR1 and CDR2 from the germline V gene are MDHEN and SYDVKM. The CDR3 is made up of 13 amino acids. The CDR3 bases are TGTGCCAGCAGTTGGGGACAGGCCTACGAGCAGTACTTC. Protein sequence: CASSWGQAYEQYF. The full variable domain, with the rest looked up from reference TRBV28 and TRBJ2-7, is DVKVTQSSRYLVKRTGEKVFLECVQDMDHENMFWYRQDPGLGLRLIYFSYDVKMKEKGDIPEGYSVSREKKERFSLILESASTNQTSMYLCASSWGQAYEQYFGPGTRLTVT.

The chain is built from TRBV5-1 and TRBJ1-4; TRBD1 aligns across 8 bases. CDR1 and CDR2 (germline): SGHRS, YFSETQ. CDR3 length: 14 amino acids. Trimming cost V 3 bases and J 7 bases; bases outside gene matches: 5. The CDR3 region has the DNA TGCGCCAGCAGCTCGAAACAGGGGGGTGAAAAACTGTTTTTT. This gives the protein CASSSKQGGEKLFF.

The chain carries TRBV19 and TRBJ2-3; 7 nucleotides match TRBD2. The CDR3 runs 15 residues. J lost 2 bases, V lost 7 bases, and 9 bases had no gene match. The germline gives CDR1 LNHDA, CDR2 SQIVND (reference sequence). Here the CDR3 DNA reads TGTGCCAGTACCCAAAAGCGGGGCGTCACAGATACGCAGTATTTT. Its translation: CASTQKRGVTDTQYF.

The J gene is TRBJ1-5, the V gene TRBV5-1; possibly TRBD1 for D (6 bases). Germline V gives CDR1 SGHRS, CDR2 YFSETQ. Trimming removed 1 base from V and 5 bases from J, with 10 bases in between. The CDR3 has 14 amino acids. The CDR3 is CASSLFPGDQPQHF. CDR3 nucleotide sequence: TGCGCCAGCAGCTTGTTTCCAGGGGATCAGCCCCAGCATTTT.

The chain carries TRBV28 and TRBJ2-3; 14 bases map to TRBD2. V shed 2 bases and J 9 bases; nucleotides not matched to a gene: 4. Per germline, CDR1 MDHEN and CDR2 SYDVKM. The CDR3 has 15 amino acids. The CDR3 sequence is CASSLVGLAGVTQYF. CDR3 bases: TGTGCCAGCAGTTTAGTGGGACTAGCGGGAGTCACGCAGTATTTT.

For this clone: The junction departs from germline at one end; a sequencing error may be responsible. V usage is TRBV7-9 and J usage is TRBJ1-5, with D maybe TRBD1 (5 bases). The CDR3 spans 15 residues. The V gene's germline CDR1 is SEHNR and CDR2 FQNEAQ (reference sequence). CDR3 amino acids: CSSSRAGEGIQPQHF. CDR3 bases: TGTTCCAGCAGCAGGGCGGGTGAGGGAATTCAGCCCCAGCATTTT.

The chain uses TRBV5-1 and TRBJ2-5; 9 bases line up with TRBD1. The CDR3 is 16 residues long. The ends lost 4 bases at V and 5 bases at J; junction bases unmatched: 12. Germline V gene sequence: CDR1 SGHRS, CDR2 YFSETQ. The DNA for the CDR3 is TGCGCCAGCAGCGGTGCTCCGGGACAGGGACTGGAGACCCAGTACTTC. This encodes CASSGAPGQGLETQYF.

The chain uses TRBV2 and TRBJ2-5; TRBD1 matches at 8 bases. Germline CDR1 reads SNHLY; CDR2 reads FYNNEI. V lost 8 bases, J lost 4 bases, and 0 bases stayed unmatched. The CDR3 contains 11 residues. The CDR3 DNA reads as TGTGCCAGCGGACAGGGAGAGACCCAGTACTTC. Its protein is CASGQGETQYF.

V is TRBV4-1 and J is TRBJ2-7; D is possibly TRBD1 (5 bases). This CDR3 is 15 amino acids long. V was shortened by 1 base and J by 5 bases, with 15 bases between the two germline ends. Germline assignment: CDR1 MGHRA and CDR2 YSYEKL. The CDR3 spells CASSQGLQVKHEQYF. The CDR3 DNA reads TGCGCCAGCAGCCAAGGTTTACAGGTAAAACACGAGCAGTACTTC.

The V call is TRBV6-1, the J call TRBJ1-4; tentative D call: TRBD1 (6 bases). The length of the CDR3 is 15 residues. V was pared by 5 bases and J by 3 bases, with 13 bases between. Germline-derived CDR1 and CDR2 are MNHNS and SASEGT. This CDR3 reads CASSLRTASNEKLFF. In DNA form, the CDR3 reads TGTGCCAGCAGTCTACGGACAGCCTCTAATGAAAAACTGTTTTTT.

V gene TRBV11-2 combines with J gene TRBJ1-2; a possible D gene is TRBD1 (6 bases). CDR1 and CDR2 from the germline V gene are SGHAT and FQNNGV. Trimming left V 6 bases short and J 6 bases short, with 11 bases between. This CDR3 region has 12 residues. The CDR3 bases are TGTGCCAGCAGATCACAGGGTGATGGCTACACCTTC. Protein sequence: CASRSQGDGYTF.

V gene TRBV7-8 combines with J gene TRBJ1-5, with D tentatively TRBD1 (5 bases). CDR3 length: 16 amino acids. The germline V and J ends were trimmed by 2 bases and 2 bases, with 13 bases remaining between them. Germline values: CDR1 SGHVS, CDR2 FQNEAQ. The CDR3 sequence: CASSLKGRDGNQPQHF. The CDR3 DNA reads TGTGCCAGCAGCTTAAAAGGCAGGGATGGCAATCAGCCCCAGCATTTT.

The chain combines TRBV7-2 with TRBJ1-3; D is perhaps TRBD1 (5 bases). CDR1 is SGHTA, CDR2 FQGNSA, per germline. V lost 5 bases, J lost 2 bases, and 10 bases lay in between. This CDR3 spans 14 amino acids. The CDR3 DNA reads as TGTGCCAGCAGCCTGGGAGGGGCTGGAAACACCATATATTTT. As protein: CASSLGGAGNTIYF.